Following are 5 T cell receptor beta chains from one sample sequenced in a study of T cells in women clearing cervical HPV infection. TCRdb's table, derived via immunoSEQ multiplex PCR, lists solely in-frame clones and lacks some. The sample has around 33,000 clones. Sequences were obtained from blood buffy coat. The receptors here all came from a woman between 18 and 69 years old with a cervical HPV16 infection that either progressed to CIN3+ or cleared (not recorded which).

As regards this clone: The sequenced fragment ends 3 residues before the CDR3 boundary, so the rest is inferred from the germline J gene. The chain joins TRBV6-1 to TRBJ1-4; D is uncertain. In germline, CDR1 is MNHNS, CDR2 SASEGT. The CDR3 loop spans 15 amino acids. The V gene lost 1 base and the J gene lost 5 bases, with 11 bases spanning the gap. The CDR3 sequence: CASSEVWAENEKLFF. The covered CDR3 bases are TGTGCCAGCAGTGAAGTCTGGGCCGAGAATGAAAAA.

About this clone: With the read ending 3 residues before the CDR3 end, the germline J gene is used to fill in that end. The chain is built from TRBV18 and TRBJ2-2; possibly TRBD1 for D (6 bases). This CDR3 has 15 amino acids. CDR1 and CDR2 (germline): KGHSH, LQKENI. V was cut by 3 bases and J by 6 bases, with 14 bases left in between. CDR3: CASSPRAQGAGELFF. CDR3 DNA (partial): TGTGCCAGCTCACCCCGGGCACAGGGCGCCGGGGAG.

Concerning this clone: The CDR3 end lies 3 residues beyond the end of the read and is filled in from the germline J gene. The V call is TRBV19, the J call TRBJ1-5; a weak D match, TRBD1 (5 bases). CDR1 LNHDA and CDR2 SQIVND come from the germline V gene (reference sequence). There are 13 residues in the CDR3. The V end was cut by 5 bases, the J end by 7 bases, with 12 bases between. The covered CDR3 bases are TGTGCCAGTAGTGCCCAGGGTGGGCAGCCC. Its translation is CASSAQGGQP. The complete CDR3 sequence is CASSAQGGQPQHF.

Of note for this clone: The CDR3 goes on 3 residues after the read ends, and that part is filled in from the germline J gene. J is TRBJ1-5 and V is TRBV23-1; 7 bases match TRBD1. TRBV23-1 qualifies as an ORF whose function is uncertain. The CDR3 totals 13 residues. V was pared by 7 bases and J by 6 bases, with 6 bases of the junction left unmatched. This CDR3 is CASIGDSLQPQHF. CDR3 DNA (partial): TGCGCCAGCATCGGGGACAGCCTTCAGCCC.

On this clone: The read halts 3 residues ahead of the CDR3 end, with the missing end drawn from the germline J gene. The chain has TRBV29-1 and TRBJ1-1; D possibly corresponds to TRBD1 (5 bases). The V end lost 5 bases, the J end lost 1 base, and 11 bases lay between the germline ends. This CDR3 has 13 amino acids. Looked up from germline, CDR1 is SQVTM and CDR2 is ANQGSEA. The CDR3: CSVRQGGNTEAFF. Partial CDR3 DNA: TGCAGCGTTCGGCAGGGAGGGAACACTGAA.